This T cell receptor beta chain was observed in a study of cytomegalovirus exposure and HLA in healthy donors. About the research overall: Unique TCRs numbering about 85 million, obtained from HLA-typed donors, made up an early data release.

Study-wide results and limits: Overall, about 160 TCR beta chains were annotated as cytomegalovirus-associated.

60 Vbeta and 13 Jbeta primers were used in PCR. The assay was immunoSEQ multiplex PCR, and TCRdb's table has in-frame clones only and misses some. The repertoire has about 110,000 clones, around 80% of them found once; the top ten carry 5% to 7.5%. Although they were nominally healthy when sampled, donors likely had unrecorded immune exposures. The CDR3 runs 14 residues. Trimming cost V 6 bases and J 2 bases, with 13 bases left between them. The germline gives CDR1 ENHRY, CDR2 SYGVKD. Comment on this clone: What it binds is not known.

Sequences were obtained from PBMCs. V and J are TRBV10-3 and TRBJ1-1, with D perhaps matching TRBD1 (5 bases). The clonotype was recovered from a woman between 50 and 59 years old in good health and CMV-seropositive. CDR3 in DNA: TGTGCCATCAGGGGATTGACAGAAAACACTGAAGCTTTCTTT. It encodes CAIRGLTENTEAFF.